The 24 T cell receptor beta chains presented below share a single source sample, sequenced in a study of T cells after somatic rescue of genetic block. Sequencing used immunoSEQ multiplex PCR; TCRdb keeps in-frame clones, though not all of them. The data contain more than 12,000 clones, around three quarters of them singletons. Sequenced material: peripheral blood mononuclear cells (PBMCs). The receptors originated from a boy between 5 and 17 years old.

The sample holds a few counts of this clone. The chain carries TRBV6-5 and TRBJ2-7, with unresolved D. Trimming pared 1 base from V and 5 bases from J, leaving 12 bases between. Germline loops: CDR1 MNHEY, CDR2 SVGAGI. The CDR3 is 14 amino acids. The CDR3 sequence is CASSYYRTVHEQYF. Here the CDR3 DNA reads TGTGCCAGCAGTTACTACCGGACCGTCCACGAGCAGTACTTC.

The rearrangement uses TRBV7-8 and TRBJ2-3; 12 bases match TRBD2. Trimming removed 1 base from V and 4 bases from J; junction bases left unmatched: 3. From germline, CDR1 is SGHVS and CDR2 FQNEAQ. The CDR3 runs to 16 residues. As DNA, the CDR3 is TGTGCCAGCAGCTTAGGACTAGCGGGGGTTCCAGATACGCAGTATTTT. It specifies CASSLGLAGVPDTQYF.

This clone has just a few counts. The J gene is TRBJ2-3, the V gene TRBV4-1; 9 bases agree with TRBD2. CDR1 is MGHRA and CDR2 is YSYEKL in the germline V gene. CDR3 length: 13 amino acids. V shed 0 bases, J shed 14 bases, and the junction held 6 bases outside the gene matches. Written as DNA, the CDR3 is TGCGCCAGCAGCCAAGATCCGGCGGGAGGGTCGTATTTT. It is translated as CASSQDPAGGSYF.

The V and J genes are TRBV6-5 and TRBJ2-3; 10 bases line up with TRBD1. Trimming removed 6 bases from V and 6 bases from J; junction bases left unmatched: 6. The CDR3 runs 14 residues. The V gene's germline CDR1 is MNHEY and CDR2 SVGAGI. The CDR3 is CASRRDRGIDTQYF. The CDR3 bases are TGTGCCAGCAGACGGGACAGGGGAATTGATACGCAGTATTTT.

This clone was seen a single time. The chain combines TRBV7-1 with TRBJ1-2; the D is unclear. TRBV7-1 is marked as an open reading frame, function uncertain. With 3 bases removed from V and 4 bases from J, the gap between germline ends came to 18 bases. This CDR3 has 16 amino acids. CDR3 amino acids: CASSSSQWAPSYGYTF. In DNA, the CDR3 is TGTGCCAGCAGCTCCTCTCAGTGGGCTCCCAGCTATGGCTACACCTTC.

The table lists this clone with a count of one. This chain connects TRBV9 to TRBJ2-5; D could derive from TRBD1 or TRBD2 (6 bases each). The J call is in doubt because the DNA end fits TRBJ2-7 better. The CDR3 is made up of 14 amino acids. Germline values: CDR1 SGDLS, CDR2 YYNGEE. CDR3 region: CASSETGGDYEQYF. CDR3 bases: TGTGCCAGCAGCGAGACAGGAGGGGACTACGAGCAGTACTTC.

This clone was seen only once. The J gene is TRBJ2-3, the V gene TRBV5-1; D is possibly TRBD1 or TRBD2 (6 bases each). This CDR3 has 15 amino acids. From germline, CDR1 is SGHRS and CDR2 YFSETQ. V gave up 2 bases and J gave up 3 bases, with 13 bases separating them. CDR3 residues: CASSLGQGRTDTQYF. DNA of the CDR3: TGCGCCAGCAGCTTAGGGCAGGGGAGGACAGATACGCAGTATTTT.

The chain joins TRBV7-3 to TRBJ1-6; D remains ambiguous. The CDR3 runs 13 residues. Germline-derived CDR1 and CDR2 are SGHTA and FQGTGA. Trimming left V 1 base short and J 7 bases short, with 5 bases between. The CDR3 reads CASSLNRNSPLHF. The DNA of the CDR3 is TGTGCCAGCAGCTTAAATCGAAATTCACCCCTCCACTTT.

A single count supports this clone. The V and J genes are TRBV5-5 and TRBJ1-2; 9 bases match TRBD1. Germline V CDR1 and CDR2: SGHKS, YYEKEE (reference sequence). Trimming removed 1 base from V and 4 bases from J; junction bases left unmatched: 11. The CDR3 covers 17 residues. The CDR3 DNA reads as TGTGCCAGCAGCTTGCACAGGGGGCCCACATTTTTCTATGGCTACACCTTC. Encoded protein: CASSLHRGPTFFYGYTF.

This clone ranks as medium-sized. This chain joins TRBV5-1 and TRBJ2-1; D might be TRBD2 (6 bases). Trimming stripped 4 bases from V and 3 bases from J, with 14 bases between. CDR3 length: 15 residues. Germline V gives CDR1 SGHRS, CDR2 YFSETQ. As DNA, the CDR3 is TGCGCCAGCAGCGTTCTAGCGAGTTTCTACAATGAGCAGTTCTTC. Amino acid sequence: CASSVLASFYNEQFF.

The table lists this clone with a few counts. The rearrangement uses TRBV4-2 and TRBJ2-3; perhaps TRBD2 as D (6 bases). Trimming left V 6 bases short and J 3 bases short, with 16 bases between. The CDR3 totals 15 residues. Germline V gene lookup returns CDR1 LGHNA and CDR2 YNFKEQ. For the CDR3, the DNA is TGTGCCAGCAGTACGGTGATTAGCGGTACAGATACGCAGTATTTT. Translating it yields CASSTVISGTDTQYF.

The chain carries TRBV2 and TRBJ1-5; 8 positions match TRBD1. The CDR3 length is 17 residues. J gave up 0 bases and V 7 bases, and 11 bases lay outside the gene matches. Looked up from germline, CDR1 is SNHLY and CDR2 is FYNNEI. The CDR3 DNA reads TGTGCCAGCAAACTAGACAGGGGCTTGTATAGCAATCAGCCCCAGCATTTT. It codes for CASKLDRGLYSNQPQHF.

The CDR3 bases are TGTGCCAGCTCACCACAGGGGACTAATGAAAAACTGTTTTTT. Amino acid sequence: CASSPQGTNEKLFF. This sequence joins TRBV18 and TRBJ1-4, with D perhaps matching TRBD1 (5 bases). V shed 1 base and J shed 2 bases, with 5 bases lying between them. The germline V gene encodes CDR1 KGHSH and CDR2 LQKENI. The CDR3 consists of 14 residues.

The chain links TRBV7-9 to TRBJ1-5; D is ambiguous. Germline V gene lookup returns CDR1 SEHNR and CDR2 FQNEAQ (reference sequence). Trimming cost V 0 bases and J 1 base, with 10 bases left between them. This CDR3 comprises 16 residues. The CDR3 region has the DNA TGTGCCAGCAGCTTAGCGACATGGTCCAGCAATCAGCCCCAGCATTTT. Translation gives CASSLATWSSNQPQHF.

The CDR3 DNA sequence: TGTGCCAGCTCACCACGGCGTAGCGGGAGAGGCAATGAGCAGTTCTTC. This translates into CASSPRRSGRGNEQFF. This sequence joins TRBV18 and TRBJ2-1; 9 nucleotides match TRBD2. V dropped 1 base and J dropped 6; count of bases not matched to a gene: 7. CDR3 length: 16 amino acids. Germline CDR1 KGHSH, CDR2 LQKENI.

V is TRBV9 and J is TRBJ1-4; tentatively, D is TRBD1 (5 bases). The CDR3 runs 15 residues. The germline V gene encodes CDR1 SGDLS and CDR2 YYNGEE. Trimming removed 4 bases from V and 8 bases from J, with 18 bases in between. CDR3 in amino acids: CASSPWDGQGEKLFF. The CDR3 nucleotides read TGTGCCAGCAGCCCTTGGGACGGACAAGGCGAAAAACTGTTTTTT.

The genes are TRBV27 and TRBJ2-3; D unclear. CDR1 and CDR2 (germline): MNHEY, SMNVEV (reference sequence). The CDR3 runs 13 residues. The V and J ends lost 2 bases and 4 bases respectively, with 7 bases between them. CDR3 residues: CASSLKVSDTQYF. As DNA, the CDR3 is TGTGCCAGCAGTTTAAAGGTGTCAGATACGCAGTATTTT.

The V gene is TRBV19, the J gene TRBJ1-1; TRBD1 matches at 7 bases. V gave up 10 bases and J gave up 0 bases; unmatched junction bases: 17. CDR1 is LNHDA and CDR2 is SQIVND in the germline V gene (reference sequence). This CDR3 has 17 amino acids. The CDR3 is CATTWTGQNSMNTEAFF. The CDR3 DNA reads as TGTGCCACCACCTGGACAGGACAAAACTCCATGAACACTGAAGCTTTCTTT.

The rearrangement links TRBV27 to TRBJ2-3; TRBD1 matches at 9 bases. CDR3 length: 16 residues. The V gene's germline CDR1 is MNHEY and CDR2 SMNVEV (reference sequence). Trimming at V came to 6 bases and at J to 4 bases, leaving 11 bases not matched to a gene. CDR3 nucleotides: TGTGCCAGCAGCTGGGCGGGACAGGGAGGTTCAGATACGCAGTATTTT. This gives the protein CASSWAGQGGSDTQYF.

This clone was observed once. The genes are TRBV28 and TRBJ1-2, with D maybe TRBD1 (6 bases). Germline V gives CDR1 MDHEN, CDR2 SYDVKM. V dropped 4 bases and J dropped 6 bases, with 15 bases sitting between them. The CDR3 totals 14 residues. CDR3 amino acids: CASSWGYRVDGYTF. CDR3 DNA sequence: TGTGCCAGCAGTTGGGGGTACAGGGTGGATGGCTACACCTTC.

To note about this clone: Given a much more abundant clone one base away, this may be a read error. V and J are TRBV6-5 and TRBJ2-7, with D unresolved. Per germline, CDR1 MNHEY and CDR2 SVGAGI. The CDR3 runs to 13 residues. Trimming stripped 7 bases from V and 5 bases from J, with 15 bases between. DNA for the CDR3: TGTGCCAGCAATCTATTAGGGTACCACGAGCAGTACTTC. Translated, it gives CASNLLGYHEQYF.

This chain uses TRBV28 with TRBJ2-7; D is possibly TRBD1 (8 bases). Germline values: CDR1 MDHEN, CDR2 SYDVKM. The CDR3 spans 15 residues. With 6 bases removed from V and 3 bases from J, the gap between germline ends came to 18 bases. Here the CDR3 DNA reads TGTGCCAGCAGCCCGAGGACAGGGAGGGGCTACGAGCAGTACTTC. Protein sequence: CASSPRTGRGYEQYF.

The chain uses TRBV6-6 and TRBJ2-7; perhaps TRBD1 as D (6 bases). Per germline, CDR1 MNHNY and CDR2 SVGAGI (reference sequence). The V end was cut by 8 bases, the J end by 1 base, with 12 bases between. This CDR3 region has 13 residues. The CDR3 nucleotides read TGTGCCAGCCGGCACAGGGTTTCCTACGAGCAGTACTTC. Translated, it gives CASRHRVSYEQYF.

CDR3 loop: CASSVGVGEVYF. The DNA for the CDR3 is TGTGCCAGCAGCGTAGGAGTGGGAGAGGTCTACTTC. The chain is built from TRBV9 and TRBJ2-7; the D gene is possibly TRBD2 (5 bases). This CDR3 contains 12 residues. V was pared by 0 bases and J by 13 bases, with 14 bases between. In germline, CDR1 is SGDLS, CDR2 YYNGEE. Full variable domain (missing parts from reference TRBV9 and TRBJ2-7): DSGVTQTPKHLITATGQRVTLRCSPRSGDLSVYWYQQSLDQGLQFLIQYYNGEERAKGNILERFSAQQFPDLHSELNLSSLELGDSALYFCASSVGVGEVYFGPGTRLTVT.